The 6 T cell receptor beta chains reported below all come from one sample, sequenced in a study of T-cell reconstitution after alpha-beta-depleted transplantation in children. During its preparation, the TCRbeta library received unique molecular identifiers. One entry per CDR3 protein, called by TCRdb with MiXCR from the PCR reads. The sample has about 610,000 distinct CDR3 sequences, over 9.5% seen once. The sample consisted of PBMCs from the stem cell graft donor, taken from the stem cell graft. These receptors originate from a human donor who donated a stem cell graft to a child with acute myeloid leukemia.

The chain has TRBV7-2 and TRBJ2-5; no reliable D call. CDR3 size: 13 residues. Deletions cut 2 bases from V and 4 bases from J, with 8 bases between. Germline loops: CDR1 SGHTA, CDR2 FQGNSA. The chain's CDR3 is CASSLPELETQYF. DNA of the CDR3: TGTGCCAGCAGCTTACCGGAGTTAGAGACCCAGTACTTC. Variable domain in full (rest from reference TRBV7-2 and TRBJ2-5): GAGVSQSPSNKVTEKGKDVELRCDPISGHTALYWYRQSLGQGLEFLIYFQGNSAPDKSGLPSDRFSAERTGGSVSTLTIQRTQQEDSAVYLCASSLPELETQYFGPGTRLLVL.

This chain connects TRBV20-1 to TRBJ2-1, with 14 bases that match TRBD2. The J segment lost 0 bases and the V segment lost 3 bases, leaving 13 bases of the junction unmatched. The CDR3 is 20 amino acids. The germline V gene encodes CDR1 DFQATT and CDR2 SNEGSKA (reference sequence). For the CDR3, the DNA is TGCAGTGCTAGGTCCGGGACTAGCGGGAGCCTGAGGAGCTCCTACAATGAGCAGTTCTTC. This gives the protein CSARSGTSGSLRSSYNEQFF.

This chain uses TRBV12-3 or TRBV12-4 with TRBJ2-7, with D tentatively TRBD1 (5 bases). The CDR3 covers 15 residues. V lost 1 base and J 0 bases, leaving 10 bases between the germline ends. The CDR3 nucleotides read TGTGCCAGCAGTTTAGGCAGGGTGGGCTCCTACGAGCAGTACTTC. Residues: CASSLGRVGSYEQYF.

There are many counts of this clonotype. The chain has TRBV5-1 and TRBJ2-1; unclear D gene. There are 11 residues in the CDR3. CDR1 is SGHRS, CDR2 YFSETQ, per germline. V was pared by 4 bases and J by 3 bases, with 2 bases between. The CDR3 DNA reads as TGCGCCAGCAGCGACTACAATGAGCAGTTCTTC. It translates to CASSDYNEQFF.

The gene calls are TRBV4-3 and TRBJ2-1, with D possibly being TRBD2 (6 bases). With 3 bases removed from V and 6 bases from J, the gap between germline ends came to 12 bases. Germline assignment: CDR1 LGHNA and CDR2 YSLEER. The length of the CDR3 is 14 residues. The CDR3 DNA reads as TGCGCCAGCAGCCAGGCCGGGACTCGCAATGAGCAGTTCTTC. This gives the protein CASSQAGTRNEQFF.

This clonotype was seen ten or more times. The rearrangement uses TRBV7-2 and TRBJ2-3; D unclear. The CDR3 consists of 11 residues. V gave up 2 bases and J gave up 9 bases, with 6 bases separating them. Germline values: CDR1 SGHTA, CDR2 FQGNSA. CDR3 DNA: TGTGCCAGCAGCTTATTCAGCACGCAGTATTTT. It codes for CASSLFSTQYF. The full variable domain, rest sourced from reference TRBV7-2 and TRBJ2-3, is GAGVSQSPSNKVTEKGKDVELRCDPISGHTALYWYRQSLGQGLEFLIYFQGNSAPDKSGLPSDRFSAERTGGSVSTLTIQRTQQEDSAVYLCASSLFSTQYFGPGTRLTVL.